The source of this TCR beta chain is a study of T cell responses to AZD1222 COVID-19 vaccine (dated by TCRdb to the early 2020s). Regarding the study in general: Because spike-specific TCR depth and breadth did not differ between the two schedules, AZD1222 recipients who got a second dose at roughly 4 weeks were pooled with those who got a second dose at roughly 12 weeks. TCR sequencing covered over 230 trial participants: approximately 200 given two doses of AZD1222 and 26 given two doses of MenACWY control vaccine. Trial participants were enrolled by age into subgroups of 18-55, 56-69 and 70-plus years, and around 140, 26 and 57 TCR-sequenced participants, respectively, were included in these subgroups. Paper-wide results and their limitations: Because no day 14 peak-response samples were available, the repertoires could be characterized only after the peak T cell response. Participants were mostly white British, with more females than males. The authors suggested clonal diversity may have been underestimated. Conclusions about previously exposed vaccinees were limited because only 6 or 7 AZD1222 recipients were SARS-CoV-2 seropositive at baseline. Reportedly, almost half of the unique spike-specific TCRs recognized epitopes lying outside the regions that are mutated in the B.1.351 and B.1.1.7 variants. The whole spike protein was spanned by vaccine-associated CD4 TCRs, and dominant responses were seen in regions 160-218 and 743-854. In the small 56-69-year group, the increase in depth fell short of significance, most likely because of low power. A significant rise in spike-specific TCR breadth and depth was observed after two AZD1222 doses relative to day 0 and relative to MenACWY recipients.

Taken with the paper, the label for time point translates to: baseline before first vaccination. Vaccinee samples came from UK trials COV001 and COV002, including a single-blind randomized controlled phase 2/3 trial of AZD1222 (ChAdOx1 nCoV-19) in healthy adults. For TCRbeta chain sequencing, PBMC samples from trial participants were taken at day 0 and at day 28 after the second dose. Comments on this clone: Its cognate antigen has yet to be identified. No base qualities exist here, and no much larger clone lies one base off it.

Clipping removes 5 bases from V and 2 bases from J, with 7 as the unmatched junction base count. The germline V gene provides CDR1 SGHAT and CDR2 FQNNGV. The CDR3 goes from the cysteine to the phenylalanine over 15 residues. Just the 45-base CDR3 DNA is kept, in frame starting at base 1. The CDR3 regions of human TCRbeta chains were analyzed by immunosequencing. In the original analysis: TCRs in the repertoires were compared against a reference library of SARS-CoV-2-specific TCRs that had been generated with the MIRA antigen-specificity platform. Breadth meant the fraction of unique TCRs that were SARS-CoV-2-associated, whereas depth meant the fraction of total T cells that were SARS-CoV-2-associated. Using the MIRA data, every spike-specific TCR was mapped to the spike region that the TCR reacted to and assigned to either a CD4 or a CD8 class. Log10-transformed breadth and depth values were compared by one-way ANOVA with Sidak's multiple comparisons tests. This immuneACCESS table, as held by TCRdb, lists in-frame sequences with V and J called but not all clones. Of the missing ones, under half trace to an unresolved V gene in checked studies; the others have no known cause. D and trimming were read from the DNA, whereas the V and J calls and clone size are those reported in that table. The sample records some 120,000 clones, 70% to 90% of which are singletons. Of the sample, approximately 1.6% is held by the ten largest clones.

This chain is built from TRBV11-2 and TRBJ2-7; TRBD1 aligns with 9 central bases. The specimen comprised peripheral blood, sampled on day 0 of AZD1222 vaccination. The TCR comes from an adult in good health. The DNA sequence is as follows: TGTGCCAGCAGCCAAGAGACAGGGGGGCCCTACGAGCAGTACTTC. It is translated as CASSQETGGPYEQYF.